The present TCR beta chain was sequenced within a study of blood T cell repertoires in COVID-19. Study in general: Spain, Italy and the United States supplied samples that represented acute and convalescent COVID-19. PBMCs, B-cell-depleted T cells, or T cells were the source of the cDNA or gDNA that made up the material.

In the source study's methods: For nucleated cells, counts were estimated from reference gene primer amplification. This table comes from immunoSEQ multiplex PCR, and its TCRdb copy is limited to in-frame clones, with some not included. The V and J calls and clone size come from that table; D and trimming were worked out from the DNA. This sample has 95,000 to 100,000 clones, with roughly 80% found just once. CDR3 length: 14 amino acids. Germline V gene lookup returns CDR1 ENHRY and CDR2 SYGVKD. The J segment lost 9 bases and the V segment lost 3 bases, leaving 6 bases of the junction unmatched. The receptor's source is a human donor in a cohort sampled during active COVID-19. The chain carries TRBV10-3 and TRBJ2-1; 9 nucleotides agree with TRBD2. The sample consisted of peripheral blood. CDR3 sequence: CAISEGGRATEQFF. CDR3 coding DNA: TGTGCCATCAGTGAAGGCGGGAGGGCCACTGAGCAGTTCTTC.